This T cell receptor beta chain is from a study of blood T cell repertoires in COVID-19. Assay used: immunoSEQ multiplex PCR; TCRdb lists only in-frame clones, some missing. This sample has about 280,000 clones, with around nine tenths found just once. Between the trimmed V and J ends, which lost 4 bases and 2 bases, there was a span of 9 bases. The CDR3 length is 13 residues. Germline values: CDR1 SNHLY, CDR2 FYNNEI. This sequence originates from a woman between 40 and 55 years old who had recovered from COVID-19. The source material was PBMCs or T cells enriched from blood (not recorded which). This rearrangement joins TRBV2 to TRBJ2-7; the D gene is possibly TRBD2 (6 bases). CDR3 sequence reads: CASSAAGTYEQYF. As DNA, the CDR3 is TGTGCCAGCAGTGCGGCGGGGACCTACGAGCAGTACTTC.